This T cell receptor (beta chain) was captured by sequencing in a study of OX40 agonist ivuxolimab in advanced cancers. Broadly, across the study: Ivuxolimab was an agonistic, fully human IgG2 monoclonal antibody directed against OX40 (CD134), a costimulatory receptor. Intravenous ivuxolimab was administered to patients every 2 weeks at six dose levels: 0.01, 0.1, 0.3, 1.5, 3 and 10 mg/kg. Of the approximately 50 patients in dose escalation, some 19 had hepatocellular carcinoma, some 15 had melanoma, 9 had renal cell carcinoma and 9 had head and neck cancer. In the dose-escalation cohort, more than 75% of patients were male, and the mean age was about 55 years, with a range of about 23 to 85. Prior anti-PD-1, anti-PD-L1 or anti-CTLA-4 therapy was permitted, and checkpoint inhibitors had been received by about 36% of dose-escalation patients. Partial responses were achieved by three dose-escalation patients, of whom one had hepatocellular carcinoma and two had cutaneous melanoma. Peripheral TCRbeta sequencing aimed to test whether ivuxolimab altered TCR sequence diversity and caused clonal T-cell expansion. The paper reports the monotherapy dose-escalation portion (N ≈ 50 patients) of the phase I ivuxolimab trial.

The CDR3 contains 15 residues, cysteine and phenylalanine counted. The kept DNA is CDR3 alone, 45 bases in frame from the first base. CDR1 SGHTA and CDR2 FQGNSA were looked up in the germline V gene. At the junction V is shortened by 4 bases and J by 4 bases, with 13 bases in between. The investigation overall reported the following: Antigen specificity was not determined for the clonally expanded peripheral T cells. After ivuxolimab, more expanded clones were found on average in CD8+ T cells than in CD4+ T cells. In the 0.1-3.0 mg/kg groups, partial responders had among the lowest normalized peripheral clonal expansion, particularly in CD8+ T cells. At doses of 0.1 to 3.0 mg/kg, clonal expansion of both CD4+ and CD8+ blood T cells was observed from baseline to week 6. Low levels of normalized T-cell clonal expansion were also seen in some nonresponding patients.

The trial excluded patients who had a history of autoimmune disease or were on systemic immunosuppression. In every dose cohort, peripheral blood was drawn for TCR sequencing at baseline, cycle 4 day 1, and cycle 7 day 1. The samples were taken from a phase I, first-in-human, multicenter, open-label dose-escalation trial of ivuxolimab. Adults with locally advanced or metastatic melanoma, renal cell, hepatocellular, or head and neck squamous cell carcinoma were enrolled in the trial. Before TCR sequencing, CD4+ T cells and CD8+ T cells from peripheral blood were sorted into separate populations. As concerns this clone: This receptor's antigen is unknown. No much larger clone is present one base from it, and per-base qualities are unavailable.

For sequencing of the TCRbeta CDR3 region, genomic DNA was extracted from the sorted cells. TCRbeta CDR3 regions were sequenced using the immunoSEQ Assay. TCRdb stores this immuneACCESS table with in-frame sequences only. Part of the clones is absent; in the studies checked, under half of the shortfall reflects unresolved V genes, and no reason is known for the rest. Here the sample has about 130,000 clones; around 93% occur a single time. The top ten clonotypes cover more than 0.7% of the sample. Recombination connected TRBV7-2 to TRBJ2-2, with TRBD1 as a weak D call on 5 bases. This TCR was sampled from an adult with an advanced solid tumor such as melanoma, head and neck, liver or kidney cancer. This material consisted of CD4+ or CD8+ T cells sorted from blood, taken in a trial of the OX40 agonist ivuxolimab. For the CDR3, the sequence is CASSSIGAVTGELFF. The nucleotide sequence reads TGTGCCAGCAGCTCCATAGGGGCGGTCACCGGGGAGCTGTTTTTT.